These T cell receptor beta chains were read from a single sample in a study of blood T cells in healthy people across ages. TCRdb used MiXCR to reprocess the 5' RACE reads, holding one entry per CDR3 protein. Counted here are about 1.1 million distinct CDR3 sequences, roughly two fifths occurring once; the ten biggest clones make up less than 15%. Sequenced: blood. The receptor set was obtained from a young man in good health. CDR3s include the opening cysteine and the closing phenylalanine or tryptophan.

j_call,v_call,cdr3_aa
TRBJ1-1,TRBV20-1,CSAARQPNTEAFF
TRBJ1-2,TRBV9,CASGPDGSYGYTF
TRBJ2-7,TRBV27,CASNYGYNYNEQYF
TRBJ2-1,TRBV7-3,CASSFTVEGEQFF
TRBJ1-1,TRBV20-1,CSARELGGGQNTEAFF
TRBJ1-2,TRBV11-1,CASSLAAGTGYGYTF
TRBJ1-6,TRBV7-2,CASSQAGGTNSPLHF
NA,TRBV20-1,CSARELAGAQETQYF
TRBJ1-2,TRBV14,CASRKAGNYGYTF
TRBJ1-5,TRBV3-1,CASSQERRGLSSNQPQHF
TRBJ1-1,TRBV20-1,CSARDRRQENLNTEAFF
TRBJ1-2,TRBV6-5,CASSYSSEGRGTNYGYTF
TRBJ1-2,TRBV6-5,CASSRRGGDYGYTF
TRBJ2-5,TRBV4-3,CTSSQAVAGSKEETQYF
TRBJ2-3,TRBV6-5,CASSWFTSGGASTDTQYF
TRBJ2-2,TRBV6-2/TRBV6-3,CASTESGGAGEPFF
TRBJ1-5,TRBV6-1,CASSEDWGTGQPQHF
TRBJ2-7,TRBV7-2,CASSKPPGGINEQYF
TRBJ2-6,TRBV12-3/TRBV12-4,CASSHRQSGANALTF
TRBJ1-3,TRBV4-2,CASSPPRGWGSGNTIYF
TRBJ1-2,TRBV20-1,CSANREYGYTF
TRBJ2-7,TRBV7-2,CASSLPLSAATSYEQYF
TRBJ2-1,TRBV7-2,CASSPDTRNEQFF
TRBJ2-4,TRBV3-1,CAGSHGGKNIQYF
TRBJ2-5,TRBV9,CASSVVAGGRGNEQYF
TRBJ2-1,TRBV7-9,CASSLTGRGGPSDEQFF
TRBJ1-2,TRBV11-2,CASSSTPGLDGYTF
TRBJ2-5,TRBV2,CASKRLAGLETQYF
TRBJ2-1,TRBV7-2,CASRPQGQSYNEQFF
TRBJ2-5,TRBV6-5,CASSPNRGRRETQYF
TRBJ1-1,TRBV5-1,CASSSPPNTEAFF
TRBJ1-2,TRBV19,CASSLDRNPYGYTF
TRBJ1-5,TRBV7-8,CASTPGQGGYSNQPQHF
TRBJ1-2,TRBV9,CASSDRPDGNNYGYTF
TRBJ2-7,TRBV7-2,CASSSAGEAYEQYF
TRBJ2-7,TRBV20-1,CSAKGTESSYEQYF
TRBJ2-3,TRBV2,CASSEEELGGTDTQYF
TRBJ2-1,TRBV13,CASSLGVATYNEQFF
TRBJ2-2,TRBV11-1,CASSLGGISTGELFF
TRBJ2-5,TRBV14,CASSQLADLGGETQYF
TRBJ2-1,TRBV7-9,CASSAKNRDNEQFF
TRBJ1-5,TRBV25-1,CASSDGTGPQHF
TRBJ1-4,TRBV20-1,CSASPTAVNEKLFF
TRBJ2-1,TRBV29-1,CSVRTGGRNEQFF
TRBJ1-4,TRBV6-2/TRBV6-3,CASSCVTEKLFF
TRBJ2-5,TRBV27,CASSVLGGEETQYF
TRBJ1-1,TRBV12-3/TRBV12-4,CACRDTLPKNTEAFF
TRBJ1-5,TRBV7-2,CASSPWGDSNQPQHF
TRBJ2-7,TRBV20-1,CSARLSFSSYEQYF
TRBJ2-3,TRBV7-2,CASSFGQGQGTDTQYF
TRBJ2-3,TRBV7-9,CASRRTGYGPDTQYF
TRBJ1-2,TRBV7-2,CACSLRKTPEYGYTF
TRBJ2-5,TRBV6-1,CASYGTLEQYF
TRBJ1-5,TRBV7-2,CATQADPNQPQHF
TRBJ2-3,TRBV9,CASSVWATDTQYF
TRBJ2-1,TRBV5-8,CASSLLWTGTSGNNEQFF
TRBJ2-5,TRBV2,CASSAGQLSYQETQYF
TRBJ1-1,TRBV5-1,CASSPDRLGNTEAFF
TRBJ2-7,TRBV20-1,CSARDLVTGEQYF
TRBJ2-3,TRBV20-1,CSARTSGTSTDTQYF